A selection of T cell receptor beta chains follows, all from one sample in a study of beta chain features in type 1 diabetes. Generated by immunoSEQ multiplex PCR, the TCRdb table keeps only in-frame clones and is missing some. The repertoire holds fewer than 900,000 clones, roughly a sixth seen once, with around 0.02% in the top ten. Source material: naive CD4+ T cells from blood. Receptor source: a young woman in good health. CDR3s include the opening cysteine and the closing phenylalanine or tryptophan. The order of the fields is D gene, clone size, J gene, V gene, CDR3 protein, CDR3 DNA. D genes are given only for firm matches. For some rows the clone size is stated as once, few or many, or as a class when expanded; others skip it.

D gene: -; clone size: few; J gene: TRBJ2-3; V gene: TRBV5-6; CDR3 protein: CASSLGGTDTQYF; CDR3 DNA: TGTGCCAGCAGCTTGGGTGGGACAGATACGCAGTATTTT
D gene: -; clone size: few; J gene: TRBJ2-5; V gene: TRBV11-1; CDR3 protein: CASSLGATETQYF; CDR3 DNA: TGTGCCAGCAGCTTAGGGGCGACGGAGACCCAGTACTTC
D gene: TRBD1; clone size: -; J gene: TRBJ1-1; V gene: TRBV6-1; CDR3 protein: CASSVEWTGQNTEAFF; CDR3 DNA: TGTGCCAGCAGTGTAGAGTGGACAGGCCAGAACACTGAAGCTTTCTTT
D gene: -; clone size: -; J gene: TRBJ2-3; V gene: TRBV7-2; CDR3 protein: CASSLAWGRTDTQYF; CDR3 DNA: TGTGCCAGCAGCTTAGCCTGGGGTAGGACAGATACGCAGTATTTT
D gene: TRBD2; clone size: few; J gene: TRBJ2-5; V gene: TRBV5-1; CDR3 protein: CASSLGASGTQETQYF; CDR3 DNA: TGCGCCAGCAGCTTGGGTGCTAGCGGGACCCAAGAGACCCAGTACTTC
D gene: TRBD2; clone size: few; J gene: TRBJ2-1; V gene: TRBV29-1; CDR3 protein: CSVEGLAGNEQFF; CDR3 DNA: TGCAGCGTTGAGGGACTAGCGGGCAATGAGCAGTTCTTC
D gene: TRBD1; clone size: -; J gene: TRBJ2-7; V gene: TRBV28; CDR3 protein: CASSFSLGQGPQLQYF; CDR3 DNA: TGTGCCAGCAGTTTCTCGTTGGGACAGGGCCCTCAGTTGCAGTACTTC
D gene: -; clone size: -; J gene: TRBJ2-5; V gene: TRBV4-3; CDR3 protein: CASSQDTRRQETQYF; CDR3 DNA: TGCGCCAGCAGCCAAGATACGCGGAGACAAGAGACCCAGTACTTC
D gene: TRBD1; clone size: -; J gene: TRBJ1-1; V gene: TRBV19; CDR3 protein: CASSIRQGQNTEAFF; CDR3 DNA: TGTGCCAGTAGTATAAGACAGGGGCAGAACACTGAAGCTTTCTTT
D gene: -; clone size: few; J gene: TRBJ1-1; V gene: TRBV27; CDR3 protein: CASSFARNTEAFF; CDR3 DNA: TGTGCCAGCAGTTTTGCTCGGAACACTGAAGCTTTCTTT
D gene: TRBD1; clone size: -; J gene: TRBJ2-5; V gene: TRBV29-1; CDR3 protein: CSVLNRGETQYF; CDR3 DNA: TGCAGCGTTCTCAACAGGGGTGAGACCCAGTACTTC
D gene: -; clone size: few; J gene: TRBJ2-1; V gene: TRBV2; CDR3 protein: CASSEAQITYNEQFF; CDR3 DNA: TGTGCCAGCAGTGAAGCACAGATTACCTACAATGAGCAGTTCTTC
D gene: -; clone size: -; J gene: TRBJ1-2; V gene: TRBV4-1; CDR3 protein: CASSQEVRARAASSGYTF; CDR3 DNA: TGCGCCAGCAGCCAAGAGGTCCGGGCGAGGGCGGCCTCGAGTGGCTACACCTTC
D gene: TRBD1; clone size: few; J gene: TRBJ2-7; V gene: TRBV2; CDR3 protein: CASSDGTGGANEQYF; CDR3 DNA: TGTGCCAGCAGCGATGGGACAGGGGGTGCTAACGAGCAGTACTTC
D gene: TRBD1; clone size: -; J gene: TRBJ2-5; V gene: TRBV5-1; CDR3 protein: CASSLGRGETQYF; CDR3 DNA: TGCGCCAGCAGCTTGGGCAGGGGGGAGACCCAGTACTTC
D gene: TRBD1; clone size: -; J gene: TRBJ2-3; V gene: TRBV7-3; CDR3 protein: CASSLRAGGDTQYF; CDR3 DNA: TGTGCCAGCAGCTTAAGAGCAGGGGGAGATACGCAGTATTTT
D gene: TRBD1; clone size: -; J gene: TRBJ2-1; V gene: TRBV23-1; CDR3 protein: CASSQDRGMSYEQFF; CDR3 DNA: TGCGCCAGCAGCCAAGACAGGGGGATGAGCTATGAGCAGTTCTTC
D gene: -; clone size: -; J gene: TRBJ2-3; V gene: TRBV7-8; CDR3 protein: CASSLGSTDTQYF; CDR3 DNA: TGTGCCAGCAGCTTAGGGAGCACAGATACGCAGTATTTT
D gene: -; clone size: -; J gene: TRBJ1-1; V gene: TRBV7-6; CDR3 protein: CASSLFGGSTEAFF; CDR3 DNA: TGTGCCAGCAGCTTATTTGGGGGCTCGACTGAAGCTTTCTTT
D gene: -; clone size: many; J gene: TRBJ1-3; V gene: TRBV9; CDR3 protein: CASKAEGNTIYF; CDR3 DNA: TGTGCCAGCAAGGCGGAAGGGAACACCATATATTTT
D gene: -; clone size: few; J gene: TRBJ2-6; V gene: TRBV2; CDR3 protein: CASSDGPAGANVLTF; CDR3 DNA: TGTGCCAGCAGTGATGGGCCTGCTGGGGCCAACGTCCTGACTTTC
D gene: -; clone size: -; J gene: TRBJ2-3; V gene: TRBV5-6; CDR3 protein: CASSLGQRHDTQYF; CDR3 DNA: TGTGCCAGCAGCTTGGGGCAACGGCATGATACGCAGTATTTT
D gene: TRBD1; clone size: -; J gene: TRBJ1-3; V gene: TRBV29-1; CDR3 protein: CSAGQGSRVGNTIYF; CDR3 DNA: TGCAGCGCAGGACAGGGCTCTCGAGTTGGAAACACCATATATTTT
D gene: -; clone size: few; J gene: TRBJ2-1; V gene: TRBV2; CDR3 protein: CASLGRLRNNEQFF; CDR3 DNA: TGTGCCAGCCTGGGGAGGCTTAGGAACAATGAGCAGTTCTTC
D gene: TRBD1; clone size: few; J gene: TRBJ2-5; V gene: TRBV11-2; CDR3 protein: CASSETGFMETQYF; CDR3 DNA: TGTGCCAGCAGCGAGACAGGGTTTATGGAGACCCAGTACTTC
D gene: TRBD2; clone size: -; J gene: TRBJ2-1; V gene: TRBV7-2; CDR3 protein: CASRPSGSSYNEQFF; CDR3 DNA: TGTGCCAGCAGGCCTAGCGGATCCTCCTACAATGAGCAGTTCTTC
D gene: TRBD2; clone size: -; J gene: TRBJ2-3; V gene: TRBV4-3; CDR3 protein: CASSPDPAGGAADTQYF; CDR3 DNA: TGCGCCAGCAGCCCAGACCCAGCGGGAGGTGCAGCAGATACGCAGTATTTT
D gene: TRBD1; clone size: few; J gene: TRBJ2-1; V gene: TRBV11-2; CDR3 protein: CASSTRTGSANEQFF; CDR3 DNA: TGTGCCAGCAGCACACGGACAGGGAGTGCCAATGAGCAGTTCTTC
D gene: -; clone size: -; J gene: TRBJ1-2; V gene: TRBV7-2; CDR3 protein: CASSSLGQAGGYTF; CDR3 DNA: TGTGCCAGCAGCTCCCTGGGGCAGGCTGGAGGCTACACCTTC
D gene: -; clone size: -; J gene: TRBJ1-2; V gene: TRBV7-2; CDR3 protein: CASSSTGLGYTF; CDR3 DNA: TGTGCCAGCAGCTCCACAGGGTTAGGCTACACCTTC
D gene: -; clone size: -; J gene: TRBJ1-2; V gene: TRBV2; CDR3 protein: CASSAELNSGYTF; CDR3 DNA: TGTGCCAGCAGTGCTGAACTCAACTCTGGCTACACCTTC
D gene: -; clone size: few; J gene: TRBJ2-3; V gene: TRBV7-2; CDR3 protein: CASSLTEADTQYF; CDR3 DNA: TGTGCCAGCAGCTTAACGGAAGCAGATACGCAGTATTTT
D gene: -; clone size: few; J gene: TRBJ1-1; V gene: TRBV7-9; CDR3 protein: CASSLRRGPEAFF; CDR3 DNA: TGTGCCAGCAGCTTAAGGAGGGGCCCTGAAGCTTTCTTT
D gene: -; clone size: few; J gene: TRBJ2-2; V gene: TRBV28; CDR3 protein: CASTADTRWTGELFF; CDR3 DNA: TGTGCCAGCACTGCGGACACCCGGTGGACCGGGGAGCTGTTTTTT
D gene: TRBD1; clone size: -; J gene: TRBJ2-1; V gene: TRBV7-8; CDR3 protein: CASSSARDREFF; CDR3 DNA: TGTGCCAGCAGCAGTGCCCGGGACAGGGAGTTCTTC
D gene: -; clone size: -; J gene: TRBJ2-7; V gene: TRBV4-2; CDR3 protein: CASSQEQGYEQYF; CDR3 DNA: TGTGCCAGCAGCCAAGAACAGGGCTACGAGCAGTACTTC
D gene: -; clone size: few; J gene: TRBJ2-7; V gene: TRBV28; CDR3 protein: CASSTNFRGSYEQYF; CDR3 DNA: TGTGCCAGCAGTACGAACTTTCGAGGTTCCTACGAGCAGTACTTC